This T cell receptor (beta chain) was sequenced during a study of T cell responses to AZD1222 COVID-19 vaccine. The CDR3 contains 14 residues. Germline lookup yields CDR1 MDHEN and CDR2 SYDVKM. This clone has only a few counts. Its specificity is unknown. The protocol was immunoSEQ multiplex PCR, while the TCRdb copy is restricted to in-frame clones and leaves out a portion. The table includes about 79,000 clones, 80% detected once. Study outcomes and limitations: The study reported that nearly half of spike-specific TCRs target unmutated variant regions. Just a handful of AZD1222 recipients were seropositive at baseline. Repertoire sampling was restricted to post-peak T cell response timepoints. Donors were chiefly white British, with a greater number of females, and clonal diversity was perhaps underestimated.

Sequences were derived from peripheral blood, sampled on day 0 of AZD1222 vaccination. The clonotype originates from an adult in good health. The chain links TRBV28 to TRBJ1-6; 8 bases map to TRBD1. DNA for the CDR3: TGTGCGGCGAAAGAGGGACAGGCCAATTCACCCCTCCACTTT. Translated, it gives CAAKEGQANSPLHF. The entire variable domain, with the rest obtained from reference TRBV28 and TRBJ1-6, is as follows: DVKVTQSSRYLVKRTGEKVFLECVQDMDHENMFWYRQDPGLGLRLIYFSYDVKMKEKGDIPEGYSVSREKKERFSLILESASTNQTSMYLCAAKEGQANSPLHFGNGTRLTVT.